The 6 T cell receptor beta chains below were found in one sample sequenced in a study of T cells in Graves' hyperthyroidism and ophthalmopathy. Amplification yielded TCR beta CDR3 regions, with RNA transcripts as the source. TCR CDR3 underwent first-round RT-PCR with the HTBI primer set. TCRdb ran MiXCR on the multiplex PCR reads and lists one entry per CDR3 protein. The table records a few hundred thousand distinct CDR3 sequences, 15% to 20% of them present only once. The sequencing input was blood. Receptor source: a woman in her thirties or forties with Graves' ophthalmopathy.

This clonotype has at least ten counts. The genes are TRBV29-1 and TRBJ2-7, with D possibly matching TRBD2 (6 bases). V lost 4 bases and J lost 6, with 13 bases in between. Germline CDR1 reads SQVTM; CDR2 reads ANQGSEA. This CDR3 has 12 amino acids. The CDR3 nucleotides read TGCAGCGTTGCGGGAGAGCTCTCCGAGCAGTACTTC. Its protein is CSVAGELSEQYF.

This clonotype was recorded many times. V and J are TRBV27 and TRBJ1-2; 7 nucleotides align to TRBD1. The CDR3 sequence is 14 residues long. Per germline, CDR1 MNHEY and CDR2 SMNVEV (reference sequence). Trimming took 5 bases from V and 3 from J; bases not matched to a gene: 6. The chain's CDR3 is CASSLTGTYYGYTF. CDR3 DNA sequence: TGTGCCAGCAGTCTGACAGGGACCTACTATGGCTACACCTTC.

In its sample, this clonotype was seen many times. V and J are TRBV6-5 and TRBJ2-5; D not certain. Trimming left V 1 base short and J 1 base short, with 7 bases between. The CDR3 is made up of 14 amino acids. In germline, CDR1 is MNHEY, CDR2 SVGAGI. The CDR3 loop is CASSYLRVQETQYF. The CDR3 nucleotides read TGTGCCAGCAGTTACTTAAGGGTCCAAGAGACCCAGTACTTC.

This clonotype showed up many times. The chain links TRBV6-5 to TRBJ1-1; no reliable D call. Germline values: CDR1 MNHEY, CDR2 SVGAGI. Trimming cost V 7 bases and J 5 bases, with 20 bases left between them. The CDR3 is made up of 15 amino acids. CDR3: CASTPGGHAGTEAFF. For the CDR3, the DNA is TGTGCCAGCACACCGGGCGGCCACGCGGGGACTGAAGCTTTCTTT.

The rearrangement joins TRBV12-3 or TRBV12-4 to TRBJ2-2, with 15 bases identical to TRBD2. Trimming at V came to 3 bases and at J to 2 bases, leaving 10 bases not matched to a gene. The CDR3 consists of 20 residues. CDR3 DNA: TGTGCCAGCAGTTTTGTCAAGCCGGGACTAGCGGGAGGAAACACCGGGGAGCTGTTTTTT. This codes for CASSFVKPGLAGGNTGELFF.

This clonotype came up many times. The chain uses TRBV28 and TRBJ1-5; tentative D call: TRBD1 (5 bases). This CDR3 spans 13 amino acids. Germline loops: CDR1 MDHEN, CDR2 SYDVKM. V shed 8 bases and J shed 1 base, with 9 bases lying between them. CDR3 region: CASRGESNQPQHF. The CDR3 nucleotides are TGTGCCAGCCGGGGGGAAAGCAATCAGCCCCAGCATTTT. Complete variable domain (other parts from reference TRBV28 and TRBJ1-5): DVKVTQSSRYLVKRTGEKVFLECVQDMDHENMFWYRQDPGLGLRLIYFSYDVKMKEKGDIPEGYSVSREKKERFSLILESASTNQTSMYLCASRGESNQPQHFGDGTRLSIL.